These 17 T cell receptor beta chains originate from one sample sequenced in a study of T cells in Graves' hyperthyroidism and ophthalmopathy. It was RNA transcripts that yielded the amplified TCR beta CDR3 regions. The study used the HTBI primer set for a first-round RT-PCR of the TCR CDR3. A single record per CDR3 protein comes from TCRdb applying MiXCR to the multiplex PCR reads. The sample consists of approximately 430,000 distinct CDR3 sequences, approximately 14% of them appearing once. The sequenced sample consisted of blood. The receptors come from a woman under 30 with Graves' hyperthyroidism.

V usage is TRBV19 and J usage is TRBJ1-4; TRBD1 agrees at 8 bases. CDR1 and CDR2 from the germline V gene are LNHDA and SQIVND (reference sequence). The CDR3 runs 15 residues. V lost 4 bases, J lost 2 bases, and 3 bases stayed unmatched. CDR3 sequence: CASSTQGATNEKLFF. In DNA form, the CDR3 reads TGTGCCAGTAGTACGCAGGGGGCGACTAATGAAAAACTGTTTTTT.

This clonotype has a count of ten or more. This chain links TRBV28 with TRBJ2-3, with TRBD2 as a possible D gene (5 bases). Germline-derived CDR1 and CDR2 are MDHEN and SYDVKM. This CDR3 contains 14 residues. V lost 3 bases and J lost 5, with 12 bases in between. The DNA of the CDR3 is TGTGCCAGCAGTTTCCGGGCGGGTGGAGATACGCAGTATTTT. This translates into CASSFRAGGDTQYF.

This clonotype was detected many times. The chain carries TRBV5-5 and TRBJ2-7, with 9 bases fitting TRBD1. This CDR3 has 14 residues. Germline V gene lookup returns CDR1 SGHKS and CDR2 YYEKEE (reference sequence). V was pared by 4 bases and J by 4 bases, with 6 bases of the junction left unmatched. CDR3: CASSGQGRLYEQYF. The CDR3 DNA reads as TGTGCCAGCAGCGGACAGGGGCGATTATACGAGCAGTACTTC.

This clonotype was detected only a few times. The chain combines TRBV4-2 with TRBJ2-1, with D possibly matching TRBD2 (6 bases). The V end lost 3 bases, the J end lost 1 base, and 7 bases lay between the germline ends. Germline lookup yields CDR1 LGHNA and CDR2 YNFKEQ. This CDR3 has 14 residues. CDR3 bases: TGTGCCAGCAGCCAGGAGGGTTCCTACAATGAGCAGTTCTTC. Its protein is CASSQEGSYNEQFF.

This clonotype was recorded at least ten times. V gene TRBV18 combines with J gene TRBJ1-2; the D is unclear. Trimming pared 5 bases from V and 4 bases from J, leaving 8 bases between. The CDR3 contains 12 residues. Germline V CDR1 and CDR2: KGHSH, LQKENI. The CDR3 loop reads CASSSDTYGYTF. The DNA of the CDR3 is TGTGCCAGCTCATCCGACACCTATGGCTACACCTTC.

This clonotype was recorded a few times. CDR3 DNA sequence: TGTGCCAGCAGCTTAGCGGCTAGCGGGGGGCCTAGGGACGAGCAGTACTTC. Translating gives CASSLAASGGPRDEQYF. The J gene is TRBJ2-7, the V gene TRBV7-6; 11 bases fit TRBD2. Per the germline V gene, CDR1 is SGHVS and CDR2 is FNYEAQ. The CDR3 is 17 residues long. Trimming at V came to 0 bases and at J to 5 bases, leaving 9 bases not matched to a gene.

Many counts were recorded for this clonotype. The rearrangement links TRBV11-3 to TRBJ2-5; TRBD2 is a possible D gene (5 bases). V dropped 0 bases and J dropped 0 bases, with 17 bases sitting between them. CDR3 size: 18 residues. The germline gives CDR1 SGHNT, CDR2 YENEEA. The CDR3 DNA reads TGTGCCAGCAGCTTAGATCTAGCATCTAAATTTTACCAAGAGACCCAGTACTTC. Its protein is CASSLDLASKFYQETQYF.

The chain links TRBV19 to TRBJ2-3, with TRBD1 as a possible D gene (7 bases). This CDR3 is 14 amino acids long. CDR1 and CDR2 from the germline V gene are LNHDA and SQIVND (reference sequence). Trimming removed 7 bases at V and 6 bases at J, with 17 bases between. The CDR3 nucleotides are TGTGCCAGTACTATCCGGGGGACAGCTGATACGCAGTATTTT. Amino acids: CASTIRGTADTQYF.

This clonotype has ten or more counts. V and J are TRBV7-2 and TRBJ2-1; no firm D call. The CDR3 is 16 residues long. Germline V gives CDR1 SGHTA, CDR2 FQGNSA. Trimming took off 6 bases at V and 0 bases at J, with 15 bases between the two ends. The CDR3 bases are TGTGCCAGCAGTCTGACGGTGGCCTACTCCTACAATGAGCAGTTCTTC. Its translation is CASSLTVAYSYNEQFF.

In this sample, this clonotype turned up many times. The V gene is TRBV6-6, the J gene TRBJ1-4; D is ambiguous. V lost 2 bases to trimming and J lost 8 bases, with 21 bases between them. Germline values: CDR1 MNHNY, CDR2 SVGAGI (reference sequence). The CDR3 loop spans 17 amino acids. CDR3 coding DNA: TGTGCCAGCAGTTACGTACGAACACAAATCCTTGGGGAAAAACTGTTTTTT. It translates to CASSYVRTQILGEKLFF.

The V and J genes are TRBV7-6 and TRBJ1-2; weak D call: TRBD1 (6 bases). Germline V lookup: CDR1 SGHVS, CDR2 FNYEAQ. This CDR3 is built from 15 residues. V lost 5 bases and J lost 3, with 16 bases in between. CDR3 in DNA: TGTGCCAGCAGCCACCCCAGGGGACGGGACTATGGCTACACCTTC. It encodes CASSHPRGRDYGYTF. The full variable domain, completed using reference TRBV7-6 and TRBJ1-2, is GAGVSQSPRYKVTKRGQDVALRCDPISGHVSLYWYRQALGQGPEFLTYFNYEAQQDKSGLPNDRFSAERPEGSISTLTIQRTEQRDSAMYRCASSHPRGRDYGYTFGSGTRLTVV.

This clonotype was recorded many times. This chain links TRBV6-1 with TRBJ2-3, with D maybe TRBD2 (5 bases). Germline assignment: CDR1 MNHNS and CDR2 SASEGT. V dropped 8 bases and J dropped 1 base, with 13 bases sitting between them. The CDR3 has 14 amino acids. The CDR3 region is CASAGMAGTDTQYF. CDR3 nucleotide sequence: TGTGCCAGCGCCGGGATGGCGGGCACAGATACGCAGTATTTT.

A word on this clonotype: Just one base apart from a much larger clone, this may be a read error. The rearrangement joins TRBV20-1 to TRBJ2-7; 7 bases are a match to TRBD1. V was clipped by 5 bases and J by 5 bases; unmatched bases: 3. Looked up from germline, CDR1 is DFQATT and CDR2 is SNEGSKA (reference sequence). This CDR3 has 11 amino acids. This chain's CDR3 is CSAGQEHEQYF. The CDR3 DNA is TGCAGTGCTGGACAGGAGCACGAGCAGTACTTC.

This clonotype was counted only a few times. This chain links TRBV28 with TRBJ1-4; D call uncertain. Germline V gene data show CDR1 as MDHEN and CDR2 as SYDVKM. Trimming left V 2 bases short and J 8 bases short, with 12 bases between. The CDR3 is made up of 14 amino acids. The CDR3 DNA reads TGTGCCAGCAGTTTAAGTCCTTTTAACGAAAAACTGTTTTTT. This sequence encodes CASSLSPFNEKLFF.

The sample holds many counts of this clonotype. The chain uses TRBV7-2 and TRBJ2-1; 9 bases match TRBD2. CDR1 is SGHTA, CDR2 FQGNSA, per germline. This CDR3 is 16 amino acids long. With V trimmed by 0 bases and J by 8 bases, 8 bases remained unmatched. The CDR3 protein is CASSLASSGGLDEQFF. In DNA, the CDR3 is TGTGCCAGCAGCTTAGCGAGTAGCGGGGGCTTAGATGAGCAGTTCTTC.

This clonotype was seen ten or more times. The V and J genes are TRBV6-1 and TRBJ1-2; tentatively, D is TRBD1 (6 bases). The CDR3 covers 14 residues. Germline loops: CDR1 MNHNS, CDR2 SASEGT. Trimming left V 4 bases short and J 4 bases short, with 13 bases between. The CDR3 loop is CASSARTAIYGYTF. The CDR3 coding sequence is TGTGCCAGCAGTGCCCGGACAGCTATCTATGGCTACACCTTC.

The chain uses TRBV9 and TRBJ2-3, with TRBD1 matching 10 bases. CDR3 size: 16 residues. In germline, CDR1 is SGDLS, CDR2 YYNGEE. After removal of 4 bases from V and 5 bases from J, the junction contained 10 bases not matched to a gene. CDR3 sequence: CASSLPRQGAQDTQYF. The DNA of the CDR3 is TGTGCCAGCAGCCTTCCCCGACAGGGGGCGCAAGATACGCAGTATTTT.